One TCR beta chain is described in this entry. TCRdb itself ran the RT-PCR reads through MiXCR, one entry per CDR3 protein. The repertoire holds more than 850,000 distinct CDR3 sequences, with approximately 19% as singletons. This sample was taken from a study of patients and donors after allogeneic stem cell transplantation. Germline CDR1 reads LNHNV; CDR2 reads YYDKDF (reference sequence). V lost 5 bases and J lost 2, with 9 bases in between. The CDR3 sequence is 14 residues long. The rearrangement links TRBV15 to TRBJ1-4; D possibly corresponds to TRBD1 (5 bases). Sequenced sample: blood, either unsorted or a sorted T cell fraction (not recorded which). The sequence was collected from a human donor who was either an allogeneic HSCT recipient or a stem cell or donor lymphocyte infusion donor (not recorded which). It is not recorded whose cells these are; they may come from a transplant donor. For the CDR3, the DNA is TGTGCCACCAGCCTTGACAGTACTAATGAAAAACTGTTTTTT. Protein: CATSLDSTNEKLFF.